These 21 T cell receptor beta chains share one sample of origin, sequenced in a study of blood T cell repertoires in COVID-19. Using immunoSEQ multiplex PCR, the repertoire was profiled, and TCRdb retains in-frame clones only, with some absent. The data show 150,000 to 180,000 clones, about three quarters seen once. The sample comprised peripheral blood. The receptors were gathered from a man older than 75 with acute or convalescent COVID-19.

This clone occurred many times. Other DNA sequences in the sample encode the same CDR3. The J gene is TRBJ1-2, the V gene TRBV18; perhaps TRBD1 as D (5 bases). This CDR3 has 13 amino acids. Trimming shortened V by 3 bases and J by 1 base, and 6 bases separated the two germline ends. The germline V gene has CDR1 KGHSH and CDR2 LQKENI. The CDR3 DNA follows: TGTGCCAGCTCACCCGACAGTAACTATGGCTACACCTTC. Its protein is CASSPDSNYGYTF.

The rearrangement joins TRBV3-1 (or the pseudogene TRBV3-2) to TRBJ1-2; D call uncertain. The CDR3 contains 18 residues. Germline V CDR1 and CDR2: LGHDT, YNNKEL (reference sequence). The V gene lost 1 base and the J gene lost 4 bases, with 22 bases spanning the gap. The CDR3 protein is CASSQGQIGRALFYGYTF. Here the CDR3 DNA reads TGTGCCAGCAGCCAAGGTCAGATCGGGAGGGCCCTTTTCTATGGCTACACCTTC.

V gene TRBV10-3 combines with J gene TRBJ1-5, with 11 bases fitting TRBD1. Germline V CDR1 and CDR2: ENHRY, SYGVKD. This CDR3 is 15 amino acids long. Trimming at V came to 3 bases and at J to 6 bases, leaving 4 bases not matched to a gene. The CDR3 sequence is CAISEGDRGTQPQHF. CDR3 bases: TGTGCCATCAGTGAAGGGGACAGGGGGACTCAGCCCCAGCATTTT.

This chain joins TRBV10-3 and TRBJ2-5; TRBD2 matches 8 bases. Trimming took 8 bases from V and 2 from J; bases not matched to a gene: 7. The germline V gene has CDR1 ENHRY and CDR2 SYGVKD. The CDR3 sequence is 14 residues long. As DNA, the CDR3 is TGTGCCATCGGGGGGACTAGTGTTCAAGAGACCCAGTACTTC. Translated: CAIGGTSVQETQYF.

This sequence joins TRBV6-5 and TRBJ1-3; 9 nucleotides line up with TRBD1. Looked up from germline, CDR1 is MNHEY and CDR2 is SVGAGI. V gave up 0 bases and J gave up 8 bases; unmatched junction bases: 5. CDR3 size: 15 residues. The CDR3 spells CASSYSGTGSHTIYF. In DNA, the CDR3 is TGTGCCAGCAGTTACTCGGGGACAGGGAGCCACACCATATATTTT.

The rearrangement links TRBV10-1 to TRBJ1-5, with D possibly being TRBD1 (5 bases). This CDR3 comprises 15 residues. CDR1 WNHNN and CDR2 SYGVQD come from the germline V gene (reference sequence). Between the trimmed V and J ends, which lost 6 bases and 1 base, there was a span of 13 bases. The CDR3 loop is CASSPIRGSNQPQHF. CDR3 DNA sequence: TGCGCCAGCAGCCCGATCCGGGGGAGCAATCAGCCCCAGCATTTT.

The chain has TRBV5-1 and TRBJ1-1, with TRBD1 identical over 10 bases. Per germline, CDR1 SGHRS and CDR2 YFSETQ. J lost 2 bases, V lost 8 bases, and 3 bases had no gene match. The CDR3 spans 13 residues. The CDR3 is CASRTGGNTEAFF. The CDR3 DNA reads TGCGCCAGTAGGACAGGGGGTAACACTGAAGCTTTCTTT.

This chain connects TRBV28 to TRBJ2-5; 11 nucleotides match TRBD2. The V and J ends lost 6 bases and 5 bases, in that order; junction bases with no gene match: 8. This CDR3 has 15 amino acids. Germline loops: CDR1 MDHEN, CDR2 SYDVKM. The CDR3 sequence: CASSSVAGGAETQYF. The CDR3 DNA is TGTGCCAGCAGCTCGGTAGCGGGGGGGGCGGAGACCCAGTACTTC. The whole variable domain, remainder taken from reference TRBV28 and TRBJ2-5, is DVKVTQSSRYLVKRTGEKVFLECVQDMDHENMFWYRQDPGLGLRLIYFSYDVKMKEKGDIPEGYSVSREKKERFSLILESASTNQTSMYLCASSSVAGGAETQYFGPGTRLLVL.

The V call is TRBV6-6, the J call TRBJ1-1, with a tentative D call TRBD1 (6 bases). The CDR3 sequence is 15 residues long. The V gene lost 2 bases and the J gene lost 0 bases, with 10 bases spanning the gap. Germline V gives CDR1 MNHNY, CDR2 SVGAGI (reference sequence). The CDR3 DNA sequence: TGTGCCAGCAGTTACGCCGGGACAATGAACACTGAAGCTTTCTTT. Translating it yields CASSYAGTMNTEAFF.

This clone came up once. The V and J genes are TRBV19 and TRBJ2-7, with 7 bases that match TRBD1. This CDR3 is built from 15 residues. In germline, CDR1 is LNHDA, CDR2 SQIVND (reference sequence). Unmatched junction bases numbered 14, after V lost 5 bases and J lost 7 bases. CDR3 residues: CASSPRQGQVGEQYF. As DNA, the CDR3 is TGTGCCAGTAGTCCTCGCCAAGGACAGGTGGGGGAGCAGTACTTC.

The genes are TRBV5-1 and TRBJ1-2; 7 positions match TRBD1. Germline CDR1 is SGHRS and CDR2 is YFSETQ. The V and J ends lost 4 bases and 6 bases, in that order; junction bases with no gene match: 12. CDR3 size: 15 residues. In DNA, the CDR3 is TGCGCCAGCAGCCCGACAGGGACAGTGGAAAATGGCTACACCTTC. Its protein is CASSPTGTVENGYTF.

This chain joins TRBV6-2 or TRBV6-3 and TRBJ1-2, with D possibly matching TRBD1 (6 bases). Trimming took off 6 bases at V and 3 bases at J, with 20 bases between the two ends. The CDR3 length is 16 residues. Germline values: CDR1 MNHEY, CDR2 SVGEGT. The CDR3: CASSRGLTGRDYGYTF. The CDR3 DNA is TGTGCCAGCAGCAGGGGTCTTACAGGCCGTGACTATGGCTACACCTTC.

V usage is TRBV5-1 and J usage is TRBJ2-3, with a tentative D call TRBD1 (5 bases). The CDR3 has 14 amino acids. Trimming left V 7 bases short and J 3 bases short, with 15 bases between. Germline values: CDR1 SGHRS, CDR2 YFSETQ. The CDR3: CASGPGYRTDTQYF. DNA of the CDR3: TGCGCCAGCGGTCCAGGGTACAGGACAGATACGCAGTATTTT.

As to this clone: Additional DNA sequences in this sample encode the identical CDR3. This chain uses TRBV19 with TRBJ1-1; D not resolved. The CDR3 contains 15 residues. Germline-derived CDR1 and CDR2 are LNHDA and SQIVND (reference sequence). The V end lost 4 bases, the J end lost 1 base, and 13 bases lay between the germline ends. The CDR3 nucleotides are TGTGCCAGTAGTACCCTGAGCGCGGGGAACACTGAAGCTTTCTTT. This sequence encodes CASSTLSAGNTEAFF.

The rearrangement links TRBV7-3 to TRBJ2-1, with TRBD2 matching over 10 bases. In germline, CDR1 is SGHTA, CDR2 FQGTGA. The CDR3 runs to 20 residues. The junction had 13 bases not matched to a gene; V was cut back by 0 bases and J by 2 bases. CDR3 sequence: CASSLTGAGSGGFAYNEQFF. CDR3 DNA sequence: TGTGCCAGCAGCTTAACCGGGGCAGGTAGCGGGGGGTTCGCCTACAATGAGCAGTTCTTC.

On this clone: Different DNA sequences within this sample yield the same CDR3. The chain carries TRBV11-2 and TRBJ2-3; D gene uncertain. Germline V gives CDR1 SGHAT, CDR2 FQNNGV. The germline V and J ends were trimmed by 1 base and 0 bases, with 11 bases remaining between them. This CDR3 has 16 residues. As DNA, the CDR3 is TGTGCCAGCAGCTTAGGGGCTTCAACTAGCACAGATACGCAGTATTTT. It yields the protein CASSLGASTSTDTQYF.

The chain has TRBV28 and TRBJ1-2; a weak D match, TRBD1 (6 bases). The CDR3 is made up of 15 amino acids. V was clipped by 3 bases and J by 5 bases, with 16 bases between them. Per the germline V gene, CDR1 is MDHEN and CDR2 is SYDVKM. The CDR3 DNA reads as TGTGCCAGCAGTTTCGGGGGGGCGCGAATATATGGCTACACCTTC. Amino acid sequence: CASSFGGARIYGYTF.

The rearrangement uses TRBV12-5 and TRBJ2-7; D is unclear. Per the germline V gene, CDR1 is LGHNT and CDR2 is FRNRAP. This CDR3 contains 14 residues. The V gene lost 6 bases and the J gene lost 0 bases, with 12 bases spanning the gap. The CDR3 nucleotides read TGTGCTAGTGGACCGGAGTTGGACTCCTACGAGCAGTACGTC. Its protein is CASGPELDSYEQYV.

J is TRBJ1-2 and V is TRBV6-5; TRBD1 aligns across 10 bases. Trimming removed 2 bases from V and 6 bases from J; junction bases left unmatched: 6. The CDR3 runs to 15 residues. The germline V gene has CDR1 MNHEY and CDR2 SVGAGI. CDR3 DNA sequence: TGTGCCAGCAGTTACGCCGGGACAGGGGTGAATGGCTACACCTTC. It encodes CASSYAGTGVNGYTF.

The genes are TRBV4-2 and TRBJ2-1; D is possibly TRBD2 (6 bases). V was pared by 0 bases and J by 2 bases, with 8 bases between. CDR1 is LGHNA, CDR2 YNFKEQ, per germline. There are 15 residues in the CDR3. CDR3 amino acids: CASSQEASAYNEQFF. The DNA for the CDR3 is TGTGCCAGCAGCCAAGAAGCTAGCGCCTACAATGAGCAGTTCTTC.

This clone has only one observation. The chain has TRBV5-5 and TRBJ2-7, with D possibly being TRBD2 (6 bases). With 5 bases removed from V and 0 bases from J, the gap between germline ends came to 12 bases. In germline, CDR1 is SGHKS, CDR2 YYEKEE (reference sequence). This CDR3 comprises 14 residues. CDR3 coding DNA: TGTGCCAGCAGTTGGCCCGGGAGCTCCTACGAGCAGTACGTC. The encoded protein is CASSWPGSSYEQYV.